The 13 T cell receptor beta chains listed next were all sequenced from one sample in a study of shared clonotypes between healthy human individuals. The assay was immunoSEQ multiplex PCR, and TCRdb's table has in-frame clones only and misses some. The data contain 1.5 million to 1.9 million clones, around 98% of them singletons. Sequencing was done on a sample of naive CD4+ T cells sorted from blood. Subset defined: CD45RA+ positively selected. The receptors shown here come from a man aged 25-45 years in good health.

The chain couples TRBV6-1 to TRBJ2-7; unclear D gene. Trimming took off 2 bases at V and 0 bases at J, with 11 bases between the two ends. In germline, CDR1 is MNHNS, CDR2 SASEGT. The CDR3 sequence is 15 residues long. CDR3 bases: TGTGCCAGCAGTGAACGGAAGGCTTACTCCTACGAGCAGTACTTC. This sequence encodes CASSERKAYSYEQYF.

The V call is TRBV10-2, the J call TRBJ2-7; 7 nucleotides agree with TRBD1. Trimming took 7 bases from V and 3 from J; bases not matched to a gene: 15. CDR3 size: 16 residues. The germline V gene encodes CDR1 WSHSY and CDR2 SAAADI. The CDR3 sequence: CASNTQGFPLDYEQYF. The CDR3, as DNA: TGCGCCAGCAATACACAGGGGTTCCCACTTGACTACGAGCAGTACTTC.

V is TRBV7-2 and J is TRBJ2-2, with a possible D match to TRBD1 (5 bases). There are 13 residues in the CDR3. Germline assignment: CDR1 SGHTA and CDR2 FQGNSA. With 2 bases removed from V and 7 bases from J, the gap between germline ends came to 8 bases. The CDR3 DNA reads as TGTGCCAGCAGCTTAAGACAGCGCGGGGAGCTGTTTTTT. This codes for CASSLRQRGELFF.

V is TRBV5-5 and J is TRBJ1-1; D may be TRBD1 (5 bases). The germline gives CDR1 SGHKS, CDR2 YYEKEE (reference sequence). This CDR3 contains 18 residues. Trimming pared 3 bases from V and 4 bases from J, leaving 25 bases between. CDR3 protein: CASSWLLGTLGDGTEAFF. The CDR3 nucleotides are TGTGCCAGCAGCTGGCTGCTGGGCACCTTAGGGGACGGCACTGAAGCTTTCTTT.

The chain carries TRBV5-1 and TRBJ2-7; 11 bases are shared with TRBD1. The CDR3 consists of 15 residues. The V gene end was trimmed by 5 bases and the J gene end by 7 bases; junction bases not matched to a gene: 11. CDR1 SGHRS and CDR2 YFSETQ come from the germline V gene. In nucleotides, the CDR3 is TGCGCCAGCAGACCTCCCGGGACAGGGGGGGAAGAGCAGTACTTC. Translated, it gives CASRPPGTGGEEQYF.

The CDR3 reads CASSLDGLAGTLYEQYF. DNA for the CDR3: TGTGCCAGCAGCTTAGATGGACTAGCGGGAACACTTTACGAGCAGTACTTC. The chain recombines TRBV11-2 with TRBJ2-7; TRBD2 aligns across 12 bases. This CDR3 is built from 17 residues. Per the germline V gene, CDR1 is SGHAT and CDR2 is FQNNGV. The ends lost 0 bases at V and 4 bases at J; junction bases unmatched: 7.

The rearrangement joins TRBV18 to TRBJ2-2, with 7 bases identical to TRBD1. The germline V gene has CDR1 KGHSH and CDR2 LQKENI. The CDR3 consists of 18 residues. Trimming took 4 bases from V and 0 from J; bases not matched to a gene: 11. Written as DNA, the CDR3 is TGTGCCAGCTCACGTCCTTTTCCGGGACAGCCGAACACCGGGGAGCTGTTTTTT. It yields the protein CASSRPFPGQPNTGELFF.

The chain combines TRBV27 with TRBJ1-5; D is unresolved. Germline CDR1 reads MNHEY; CDR2 reads SMNVEV (reference sequence). This CDR3 region has 15 residues. The V and J ends lost 2 bases and 7 bases respectively, with 15 bases between them. CDR3 DNA sequence: TGTGCCAGCAGTTTAGGACGGAGTAGCGGGCAGCCCCAGCATTTT. Translating it yields CASSLGRSSGQPQHF.

The V gene is TRBV5-3, the J gene TRBJ1-1; D call uncertain. TRBV5-3 is flagged as an ORF with uncertain function. Trimming took off 3 bases at V and 4 bases at J, with 10 bases between the two ends. This CDR3 is built from 13 residues. CDR3 residues: CARSSALVTEAFF. The CDR3 DNA follows: TGTGCCAGAAGCTCGGCGTTGGTCACTGAAGCTTTCTTT.

CDR3 sequence: CSVEGSSVLSTDTQYF. The CDR3, as DNA: TGCAGCGTTGAAGGTTCTAGCGTGCTTAGCACAGATACGCAGTATTTT. The chain couples TRBV29-1 to TRBJ2-3; D may be TRBD2 (6 bases). V gave up 1 base and J gave up 0 bases, with 14 bases separating them. The germline V gene encodes CDR1 SQVTM and CDR2 ANQGSEA. CDR3 size: 16 residues.

V gene TRBV5-1 combines with J gene TRBJ2-2; 7 nucleotides match TRBD1. In germline, CDR1 is SGHRS, CDR2 YFSETQ. V lost 2 bases to trimming and J lost 6 bases; unmatched junction nucleotides: 7. This CDR3 has 15 residues. For the CDR3, the DNA is TGCGCCAGCAGCTTCAACAGGGGAATATCCGGGGAGCTGTTTTTT. This encodes CASSFNRGISGELFF.

Only one count was recorded for this clone. V is TRBV5-1 and J is TRBJ1-2, with D uncertain. In germline, CDR1 is SGHRS, CDR2 YFSETQ. V was pared by 5 bases and J by 7 bases, with 15 bases between. This CDR3 spans 13 amino acids. CDR3 DNA: TGCGCCAGCAGAGAGGAGAGCCTGGGTGGCTACACCTTC. It specifies CASREESLGGYTF.

This rearrangement joins TRBV4-1 to TRBJ2-7; D might be TRBD1 or TRBD2, each matching 5 bases. The CDR3 extends over 14 amino acids. Trimming left V 3 bases short and J 9 bases short, with 18 bases between. CDR1 is MGHRA and CDR2 is YSYEKL in the germline V gene. The CDR3 bases are TGCGCCAGCAGCCAGGGACCGGACGGACCTCGGCAGTACTTC. Translation gives CASSQGPDGPRQYF.